A selection of T cell receptor beta chains follows, all from one sample in a study of CD8 T cells in ankylosing spondylitis. TCRdb passed the 5' RACE reads through MiXCR, listing each CDR3 protein once. This sample has around 770,000 distinct CDR3 sequences; approximately 10% occur once, and the top ten carry approximately 0.51%. Sequenced sample: blood, either unsorted or a sorted T cell fraction (not recorded which). All receptors derive from a male donor with ankylosing spondylitis. The CDR3 runs from the conserved cysteine through the conserved F or W. The D gene is left open where the match is weak. The size of a clone is reported for some rows only, either as once, few or many, or as a class for expanded clones.

CDR3: CATSRDPTGAQYF
DNA: TGTGCCACCAGCAGAGATCCGACAGGGGCGCAGTACTTC
J: TRBJ2-7
D: TRBD1
size: few
V: TRBV15

CDR3: CASSLLVLQGTSQPQHF
DNA: TGTGCCAGCAGCTTACTTGTCTTACAGGGGACAAGTCAGCCCCAGCATTTT
J: TRBJ1-5
D: TRBD1
size: many
V: TRBV7-2

CDR3: CASSLAYIPGRGYTF
DNA: TGTGCCAGCAGTTTAGCTTATATCCCAGGGCGAGGCTACACCTTC
J: TRBJ1-2
D: -
size: few
V: TRBV12-3/TRBV12-4

CDR3: CASSFGTGAEQYF
DNA: TGTGCCAGCAGCTTCGGGACAGGGGCCGAGCAGTACTTC
J: TRBJ2-7
D: TRBD1
size: few
V: TRBV7-9

CDR3: CASSLRGVVNNQPQHF
DNA: TGTGCCAGCAGTTTGAGGGGGGTCGTCAACAATCAGCCCCAGCATTTT
J: TRBJ1-5
D: -
size: many
V: TRBV12-3/TRBV12-4

CDR3: CASNTPTGRGDTQYF
DNA: TGTGCCAGCAACACCCCGACAGGGAGGGGAGATACGCAGTATTTT
J: TRBJ2-3
D: -
size: many
V: TRBV13

CDR3: CASSVGQSNSPLHF
DNA: TGTGCCAGCAGTGTGGGACAGAGTAATTCACCCCTCCACTTT
J: TRBJ1-6
D: TRBD1
size: -
V: TRBV28

CDR3: CASSYARGVNTEAFF
DNA: TGTGCCAGCAGTTACGCACGGGGGGTCAACACTGAAGCTTTCTTT
J: TRBJ1-1
D: -
size: -
V: TRBV6-2/TRBV6-3

CDR3: CASSYSFGTTYEQYF
DNA: TGTGCCAGCAGTTACTCGTTCGGTACAACCTACGAGCAGTACTTC
J: TRBJ2-7
D: -
size: -
V: TRBV6-2/TRBV6-3

CDR3: CASSSPNLYEQYF
DNA: TGTGCCAGCAGCTCCCCCAATCTGTACGAGCAGTACTTC
J: TRBJ2-7
D: -
size: -
V: TRBV7-2

CDR3: CSATVIRETQYF
DNA: TGCAGTGCTACGGTAATACGAGAGACCCAGTACTTC
J: TRBJ2-5
D: -
size: few
V: TRBV20-1

CDR3: CASSWDRGSYEQYF
DNA: TGTGCCAGCAGCTGGGACCGGGGCTCGTACGAGCAGTACTTC
J: TRBJ2-7
D: -
size: many
V: TRBV5-1

CDR3: CASSPWDSYTEAFF
DNA: TGTGCCAGCTCACCTTGGGACAGTTACACTGAAGCTTTCTTT
J: TRBJ1-1
D: TRBD1
size: -
V: TRBV18

CDR3: CASSWGVGANVLTF
DNA: TGTGCCAGCAGTTGGGGGGTCGGGGCCAACGTCCTGACTTTC
J: TRBJ2-6
D: -
size: -
V: TRBV6-5

CDR3: CSASDRVYSNQPQHF
DNA: TGCAGTGCCTCGGACAGGGTTTATAGCAATCAGCCCCAGCATTTT
J: TRBJ1-5
D: TRBD1
size: -
V: TRBV20-1

CDR3: CSAWGVLPRSYEQYF
DNA: TGCAGTGCTTGGGGAGTTCTCCCGAGATCCTACGAGCAGTACTTC
J: TRBJ2-7
D: -
size: many
V: TRBV20-1

CDR3: CASSGGLYQETQYF
DNA: TGCGCCAGCAGCGGGGGTCTGTACCAAGAGACCCAGTACTTC
J: TRBJ2-5
D: -
size: -
V: TRBV5-1

CDR3: CASREVGETQYF
DNA: TGTGCCAGCAGGGAAGTCGGGGAGACCCAGTACTTC
J: TRBJ2-5
D: -
size: -
V: TRBV6-1

CDR3: CASSLARTERTSPLHF
DNA: TGTGCCAGCAGCTTAGCTCGGACGGAGAGAACATCACCCCTCCACTTT
J: TRBJ1-6
D: -
size: few
V: TRBV7-2

CDR3: CASSLERDSPLHF
DNA: TGTGCCAGCAGTTTAGAGAGAGATTCACCCCTCCACTTT
J: TRBJ1-6
D: -
size: many
V: TRBV12-3/TRBV12-4

CDR3: CASSPTEGEQFF
DNA: TGCGCCAGCAGCCCAACTGAGGGAGAGCAGTTCTTC
J: TRBJ2-1
D: -
size: many
V: TRBV5-1

CDR3: CSARDSRSTDTQYF
DNA: TGCAGTGCCAGGGACTCGAGGAGCACAGATACGCAGTATTTT
J: TRBJ2-3
D: -
size: many
V: TRBV20-1

CDR3: CASSPGQGTMNTEAFF
DNA: TGTGCCAGCAGCCCGGGACAGGGGACCATGAACACTGAAGCTTTCTTT
J: TRBJ1-1
D: TRBD1
size: many
V: TRBV5-5

CDR3: CSTVHGDLMNTEAFF
DNA: TGCAGTACAGTACATGGAGACCTCATGAACACTGAAGCTTTCTTT
J: TRBJ1-1
D: -
size: few
V: TRBV20-1

CDR3: CASSSRDSLYGYTF
DNA: TGTGCCAGCAGCTCCCGGGACTCCCTCTATGGCTACACCTTC
J: TRBJ1-2
D: -
size: few
V: TRBV11-2

CDR3: CASSLGPQEETQYF
DNA: TGCGCCAGCAGCTTGGGACCCCAGGAGGAGACCCAGTACTTC
J: TRBJ2-5
D: -
size: -
V: TRBV5-1

CDR3: CSASPRESTWNEQFF
DNA: TGCAGTGCTAGTCCTCGGGAGAGTACATGGAATGAGCAGTTCTTC
J: TRBJ2-1
D: -
size: -
V: TRBV20-1

CDR3: CASSLWGANTGELFF
DNA: TGTGCCAGCAGCTTGTGGGGGGCGAACACCGGGGAGCTGTTTTTT
J: TRBJ2-2
D: -
size: few
V: TRBV5-4

CDR3: CASSQSGGRGSGNTIYF
DNA: TGCGCCAGCAGCCAATCTGGGGGCAGAGGGTCTGGAAACACCATATATTTT
J: TRBJ1-3
D: -
size: -
V: TRBV4-3

CDR3: CATSGAYRTDTQYF
DNA: TGTGCCACCAGTGGGGCTTACCGCACAGATACGCAGTATTTT
J: TRBJ2-3
D: -
size: few
V: TRBV24-1

CDR3: CASSLVASMNTEAFF
DNA: TGTGCCAGCAGCTTAGTGGCGAGTATGAACACTGAAGCTTTCTTT
J: TRBJ1-1
D: -
size: many
V: TRBV5-1